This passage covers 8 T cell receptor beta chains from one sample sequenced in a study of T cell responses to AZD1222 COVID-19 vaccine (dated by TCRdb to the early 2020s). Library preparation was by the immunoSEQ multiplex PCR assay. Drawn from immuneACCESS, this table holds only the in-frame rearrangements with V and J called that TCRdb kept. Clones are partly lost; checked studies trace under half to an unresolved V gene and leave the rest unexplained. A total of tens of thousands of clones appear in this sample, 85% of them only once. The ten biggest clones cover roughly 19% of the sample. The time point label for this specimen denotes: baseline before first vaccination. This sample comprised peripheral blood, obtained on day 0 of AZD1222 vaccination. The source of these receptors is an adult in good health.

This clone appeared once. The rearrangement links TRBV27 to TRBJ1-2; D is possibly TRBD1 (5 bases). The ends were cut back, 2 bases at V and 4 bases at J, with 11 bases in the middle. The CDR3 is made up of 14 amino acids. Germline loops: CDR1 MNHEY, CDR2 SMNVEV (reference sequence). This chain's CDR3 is CASSLQGASYGYTF. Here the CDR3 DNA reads TGTGCCAGCAGTTTACAGGGCGCCTCCTATGGCTACACCTTC.

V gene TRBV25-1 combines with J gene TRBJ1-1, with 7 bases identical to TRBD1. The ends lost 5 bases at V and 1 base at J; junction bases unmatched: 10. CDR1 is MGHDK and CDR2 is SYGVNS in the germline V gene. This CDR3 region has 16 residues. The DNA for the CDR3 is TGTGCCAGCAGTCTAATGGGGTGGACAGGGAACACTGAAGCTTTCTTT. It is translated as CASSLMGWTGNTEAFF. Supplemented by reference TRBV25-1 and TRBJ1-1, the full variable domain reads EADIYQTPRYLVIGTGKKITLECSQTMGHDKMYWYQQDPGMELHLIHYSYGVNSTEKGDLSSESTVSRIRTEHFPLTLESARPSHTSQYLCASSLMGWTGNTEAFFGQGTRLTVV.

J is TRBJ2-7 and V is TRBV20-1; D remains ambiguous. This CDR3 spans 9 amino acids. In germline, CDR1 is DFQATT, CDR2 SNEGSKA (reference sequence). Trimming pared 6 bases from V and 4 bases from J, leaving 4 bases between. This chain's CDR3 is CSAEYEQYF. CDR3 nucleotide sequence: TGCAGTGCCGAGTACGAGCAGTACTTC.

This CDR3 is CASSATGGITRGYTF. In DNA form, the CDR3 reads TGTGCCAGTAGTGCGACAGGGGGAATTACGAGGGGCTACACCTTC. This chain joins TRBV19 and TRBJ1-2; TRBD1 matches 9 bases. Germline CDR1 LNHDA, CDR2 SQIVND (reference sequence). CDR3 length: 15 residues. The trim removed 5 bases at V and 8 bases at J, leaving 12 bases unmatched.

CDR3 in DNA: TGTGCCTGGAGCGGATCCACTACGGGCGAGCAGTACTTC. It codes for CAWSGSTTGEQYF. The V and J genes are TRBV30 and TRBJ2-7; no clear D gene. CDR1 GTSNPN and CDR2 SVGIG come from the germline V gene (reference sequence). Deletions cut 3 bases from V and 6 bases from J, with 15 bases between. This CDR3 region has 13 residues.

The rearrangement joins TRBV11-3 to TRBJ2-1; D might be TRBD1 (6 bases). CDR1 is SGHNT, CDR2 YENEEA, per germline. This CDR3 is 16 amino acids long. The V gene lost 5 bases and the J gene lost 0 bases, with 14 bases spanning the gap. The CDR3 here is CASSRSGQFSYNEQFF. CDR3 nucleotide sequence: TGTGCCAGCAGCCGCTCAGGACAGTTCTCCTACAATGAGCAGTTCTTC.

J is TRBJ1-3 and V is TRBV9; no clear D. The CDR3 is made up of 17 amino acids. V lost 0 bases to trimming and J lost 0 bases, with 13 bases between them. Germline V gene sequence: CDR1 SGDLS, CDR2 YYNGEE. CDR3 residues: CASSVGSGRVSGNTIYF. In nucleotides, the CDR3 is TGTGCCAGCAGCGTAGGGTCCGGAAGAGTCTCTGGAAACACCATATATTTT.

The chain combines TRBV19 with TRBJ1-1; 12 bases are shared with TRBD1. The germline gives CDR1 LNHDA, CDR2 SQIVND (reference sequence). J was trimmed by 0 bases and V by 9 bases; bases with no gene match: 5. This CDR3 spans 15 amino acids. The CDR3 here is CARSGTGGLNTEAFF. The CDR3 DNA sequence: TGTGCCAGATCCGGGACAGGGGGCCTGAACACTGAAGCTTTCTTT.